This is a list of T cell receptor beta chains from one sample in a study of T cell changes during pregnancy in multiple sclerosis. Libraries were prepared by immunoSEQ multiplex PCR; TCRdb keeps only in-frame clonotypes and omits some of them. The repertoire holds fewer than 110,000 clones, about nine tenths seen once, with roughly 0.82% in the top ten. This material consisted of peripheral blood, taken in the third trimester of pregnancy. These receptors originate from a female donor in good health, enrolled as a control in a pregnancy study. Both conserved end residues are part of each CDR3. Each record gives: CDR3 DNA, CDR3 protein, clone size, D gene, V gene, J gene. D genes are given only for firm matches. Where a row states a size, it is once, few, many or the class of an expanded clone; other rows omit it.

cdr3_nt: TGTGCCAGCACCCCCGCGGGGGGTTCCCTCCAAGAGACCCAGTACTTC
cdr3_aa: CASTPAGGSLQETQYF
clone_size: -
d_call: TRBD2
v_call: TRBV7-9
j_call: TRBJ2-5

cdr3_nt: TGTGCCAGCAGCATAGGGGTAGGCACAGATACGCAGTATTTT
cdr3_aa: CASSIGVGTDTQYF
clone_size: once
d_call: -
v_call: TRBV13
j_call: TRBJ2-3

cdr3_nt: TGTGCCAGCAGCCAGGGGACCACTGAAGCTTTCTTT
cdr3_aa: CASSQGTTEAFF
clone_size: few
d_call: -
v_call: TRBV7-2
j_call: TRBJ1-1

cdr3_nt: TGTGCCAGCAGCACCTCAGGGGTAGAACACACTGAAGCTTTCTTT
cdr3_aa: CASSTSGVEHTEAFF
clone_size: -
d_call: -
v_call: TRBV7-9
j_call: TRBJ1-1

cdr3_nt: TGTGCCTGCCTGGCAGGGTATACTGAAGCTTTCTTT
cdr3_aa: CACLAGYTEAFF
clone_size: -
d_call: -
v_call: TRBV30
j_call: TRBJ1-1

cdr3_nt: TGTGCCAGCGCAACGATGGCTGGGGCTGAAAAACTGTTTTTT
cdr3_aa: CASATMAGAEKLFF
clone_size: -
d_call: -
v_call: TRBV18
j_call: TRBJ1-4

cdr3_nt: TGTGCCAGCAGCCAAGATGCCGTCGGTTATAATGAAAAACTGTTTTTT
cdr3_aa: CASSQDAVGYNEKLFF
clone_size: -
d_call: -
v_call: TRBV4-2
j_call: TRBJ1-4

cdr3_nt: TGTGCCAGCAGCTTGGTCTCCCCAGGGGCGGTGGGCTACACCTTC
cdr3_aa: CASSLVSPGAVGYTF
clone_size: once
d_call: -
v_call: TRBV7-9
j_call: TRBJ1-2

cdr3_nt: TGTGCCAGTGGAACAGGTTTCCAAGAGACCCAGTACTTC
cdr3_aa: CASGTGFQETQYF
clone_size: -
d_call: -
v_call: TRBV19
j_call: TRBJ2-5

cdr3_nt: TGTGCCTGGCGAGGGACAGCATACACCGGGGAGCTGTTTTTT
cdr3_aa: CAWRGTAYTGELFF
clone_size: -
d_call: TRBD1
v_call: TRBV30
j_call: TRBJ2-2

cdr3_nt: TGTGCCAGCAGTGAGGAGCGGGGAAACCGACGGGTCAAAAACATTCAGTACTTC
cdr3_aa: CASSEERGNRRVKNIQYF
clone_size: -
d_call: TRBD2
v_call: TRBV2
j_call: TRBJ2-4

cdr3_nt: TGTGCCAGTAGTAGGGACAGTGTTAACTATGGCTACACCTTC
cdr3_aa: CASSRDSVNYGYTF
clone_size: -
d_call: TRBD1
v_call: TRBV19
j_call: TRBJ1-2

cdr3_nt: TGTGCCAGCAGCTTGCAAACTAGCGGAGAGACCCAGTACTTC
cdr3_aa: CASSLQTSGETQYF
clone_size: -
d_call: TRBD2
v_call: TRBV5-4
j_call: TRBJ2-5

cdr3_nt: TGTGCTAGCAGCCGAATCAGGACAGGGATGGGCAATCAGCCCCAGCATTTT
cdr3_aa: CASSRIRTGMGNQPQHF
clone_size: -
d_call: TRBD1
v_call: TRBV7-7
j_call: TRBJ1-5

cdr3_nt: TGTGCCAGCAGCTTAACCCTCGAGCGGGGGTCCGACAATGAGCAGTTCTTC
cdr3_aa: CASSLTLERGSDNEQFF
clone_size: -
d_call: TRBD2
v_call: TRBV7-3
j_call: TRBJ2-1

cdr3_nt: TGTGCCAGCAGTTTACGCAAAAGTCAGACCGGGGAGCTGTTTTTT
cdr3_aa: CASSLRKSQTGELFF
clone_size: -
d_call: -
v_call: TRBV6-5
j_call: TRBJ2-2